This paragraph covers one T cell receptor (beta chain) sequence. The DNA input per sorted-subset replicate PCR was 200 ng, corresponding to 25,000 to 35,000 T cell genomes. Authors' data handling: Owing to the provision of junction-only sequences devoid of quality scores by immunoSEQ, filtering differed. Using immunoSEQ multiplex PCR, the repertoire was profiled, and TCRdb retains in-frame clones only, with some absent. V, J and clone size were drawn from that table, and D and trimming were deduced from the DNA. The sample contains a few million clones, approximately 94% of which appear only once. The data were taken from a study of shared clonotypes between healthy human individuals. V was pared by 5 bases and J by 3 bases, with 14 bases between. The CDR3 covers 15 residues. CDR1 and CDR2 (germline): LNHDA, SQIVND (reference sequence). CD4+ cell separation produced CD45RA+ naive and CD45RA-negative memory subsets.

The sequence was obtained from a young man in good health. Specimen: naive CD4+ T cells sorted from blood. Subset: CD45RA+ positively selected. V usage is TRBV19 and J usage is TRBJ1-3; no firm D call. The CDR3: CASSAPRPVGNTIYF. In nucleotides, the CDR3 is TGTGCCAGTAGTGCTCCCCGCCCCGTTGGAAACACCATATATTTT. Looking up the rest from reference TRBV19 and TRBJ1-3 gives the full variable domain: DGGITQSPKYLFRKEGQNVTLSCEQNLNHDAMYWYRQDPGQGLRLIYYSQIVNDFQKGDIAEGYSVSREKKESFPLTVTSAQKNPTAFYLCASSAPRPVGNTIYFGEGSWLTVV.